One and the same sample provided the 21 T cell receptor beta chains below, sequenced in a study of T cells in Graves' hyperthyroidism and ophthalmopathy. The investigators amplified TCR beta CDR3 regions from RNA transcripts. HTBI primers drove first-round RT-PCR of the TCR CDR3. One entry per CDR3 protein results from TCRdb running MiXCR on the multiplex PCR reads. The data hold 250,000 to 300,000 distinct CDR3 sequences, with about a sixth observed a single time. Sequencing used blood. Receptors originate from a woman aged 60-75 years with Graves' ophthalmopathy.

This clonotype was picked up many times. The chain carries TRBV3-1 and TRBJ1-2; 7 bases align to TRBD1. Germline loops: CDR1 LGHDT, CDR2 YNNKEL (reference sequence). This CDR3 has 14 amino acids. The junction had 4 bases not matched to a gene; V was cut back by 3 bases and J by 3 bases. The CDR3 nucleotides read TGTGCCAGCAGCCACGTAGACAGGGACTATGGCTACACCTTC. Residues: CASSHVDRDYGYTF.

Turning to this clonotype: A much larger clone is a single base away; this may be a read error. Given the absence of the conserved phenylalanine or tryptophan at the CDR3 end, a read error is likely. The gene calls are TRBV4-3 and TRBJ2-1, with a tentative D call TRBD1 (6 bases). Trimming left V 0 bases short and J 6 bases short, with 6 bases between. Germline assignment: CDR1 LGHNA and CDR2 YSLEER. The CDR3 sequence is 13 residues long. As DNA, the CDR3 is TGCGCCAGCAGCCAAGAAGGGGGCAATGAGCAGTTCTCC. Its translation: CASSQEGGNEQFS.

This clonotype showed up many times. J is TRBJ2-3 and V is TRBV20-1; D possibly corresponds to TRBD1 (5 bases). The CDR3 length is 15 residues. V lost 3 bases and J lost 4, with 17 bases in between. CDR1 and CDR2 (germline): DFQATT, SNEGSKA (reference sequence). This CDR3 is CSASKLQGKSDTQYF. For the CDR3, the DNA is TGCAGTGCTAGTAAGCTGCAGGGCAAGTCAGATACGCAGTATTTT.

About this clonotype itself: A read error is possible here, since a much larger clone lies one base away. The chain is built from TRBV7-2 and TRBJ2-1; 15 bases map to TRBD2. CDR3 length: 13 amino acids. Germline CDR1 SGHTA, CDR2 FQGNSA. The trim removed 8 bases at V and 15 bases at J, leaving 8 bases unmatched. The CDR3 DNA is TGTGCCAGCGGCACGGGACTAGCGGGGGGTCTGTTCTTC. As protein: CASGTGLAGGLFF. Complete variable domain (other parts from reference TRBV7-2 and TRBJ2-1): GAGVSQSPSNKVTEKGKDVELRCDPISGHTALYWYRQSLGQGLEFLIYFQGNSAPDKSGLPSDRFSAERTGGSVSTLTIQRTQQEDSAVYLCASGTGLAGGLFFGPGTRLTVL.

This clonotype has a handful of counts. The chain recombines TRBV6-2 or TRBV6-3 with TRBJ1-1; the D is unclear. CDR3 length equals 14 residues. Germline values: CDR1 MNHEY, CDR2 SVGEGT. Trimming pared 5 bases from V and 0 bases from J, leaving 10 bases between. The CDR3 spells CASSQLTLNTEAFF. Here the CDR3 DNA reads TGTGCCAGCAGTCAATTGACACTGAACACTGAAGCTTTCTTT.

This clonotype was detected many times. The rearrangement uses TRBV18 and TRBJ2-1, with D maybe TRBD2 (5 bases). V was trimmed by 1 base and J by 5 bases, leaving 9 bases between them. The germline V gene encodes CDR1 KGHSH and CDR2 LQKENI. The CDR3 is 14 residues long. The CDR3 reads CASSPQQTNNEQFF. CDR3 bases: TGTGCCAGCTCACCACAGCAGACTAACAATGAGCAGTTCTTC.

This clonotype has a count of ten or more. V usage is TRBV5-5 and J usage is TRBJ1-5, with D maybe TRBD1 (6 bases). The CDR3 loop spans 13 amino acids. V lost 5 bases and J lost 3, with 9 bases in between. Germline V gene data show CDR1 as SGHKS and CDR2 as YYEKEE (reference sequence). CDR3: CASRRDTNQPQHF. Here the CDR3 DNA reads TGTGCCAGCAGGAGGGACACCAATCAGCCCCAGCATTTT.

There are a few counts of this clonotype. The rearrangement uses TRBV5-1 and TRBJ2-5; either TRBD1 or TRBD2 may fit D (5 bases each). V shed 5 bases and J shed 5 bases, with 13 bases lying between them. Germline values: CDR1 SGHRS, CDR2 YFSETQ. The CDR3 spans 13 residues. CDR3 sequence: CASRIEGQETQYF. DNA for the CDR3: TGCGCCAGCAGGATCGAGGGGCAGGAGACCCAGTACTTC.

This clonotype has ten or more counts. The chain couples TRBV28 to TRBJ1-5, with TRBD1 identical over 9 bases. The V gene's germline CDR1 is MDHEN and CDR2 SYDVKM. This CDR3 has 16 amino acids. Trimming at V came to 2 bases and at J to 9 bases, leaving 11 bases not matched to a gene. CDR3 residues: CASSLPGGQGAGPQHF. The CDR3, as DNA: TGTGCCAGCAGTTTACCTGGGGGACAGGGCGCTGGGCCCCAGCATTTT.

The rearrangement links TRBV6-9 to TRBJ1-5; D might be TRBD1 (6 bases). V was shortened by 3 bases and J by 4 bases, with 13 bases between the two germline ends. Germline CDR1 is MNHGY and CDR2 is SVAAGI. The CDR3 runs 15 residues. For the CDR3, the DNA is TGTGCCAGCAGTTACGGGCAGGGGAATAATCAGCCCCAGCATTTT. Protein sequence: CASSYGQGNNQPQHF.

This clonotype was observed at least ten times. V gene TRBV20-1 combines with J gene TRBJ1-3, with D possibly matching TRBD1 (5 bases). Trimming took 6 bases from V and 0 from J, leaving 15 bases between them. In germline, CDR1 is DFQATT, CDR2 SNEGSKA (reference sequence). The CDR3 contains 15 residues. The CDR3 loop is CSAPKGASSGNTIYF. The CDR3 DNA follows: TGCAGTGCCCCGAAAGGGGCTAGCTCTGGAAACACCATATATTTT.

This clonotype was observed many times. The genes are TRBV28 and TRBJ2-1; the D gene could be TRBD1 or TRBD2 (6 bases each). Germline lookup yields CDR1 MDHEN and CDR2 SYDVKM. The CDR3 runs to 13 residues. V lost 7 bases and J 6 bases, leaving 13 bases between the germline ends. In DNA, the CDR3 is TGTGCCAGCAACCCCGGAGGGGGCAATGAGCAGTTCTTC. Translating gives CASNPGGGNEQFF.

The V and J genes are TRBV7-9 and TRBJ2-2; D is unresolved. CDR1 and CDR2 (germline): SEHNR, FQNEAQ (reference sequence). This CDR3 has 17 residues. The germline V and J ends were trimmed by 5 bases and 0 bases, with 16 bases remaining between them. The CDR3 loop is CASSPLSRPTNTGELFF. CDR3 in DNA: TGTGCCAGCAGCCCCCTCAGCCGGCCAACGAACACCGGGGAGCTGTTTTTT.

This clonotype was picked up many times. The rearrangement links TRBV7-2 to TRBJ2-7; 8 bases map to TRBD1. The CDR3 sequence is 13 residues long. The germline gives CDR1 SGHTA, CDR2 FQGNSA. V gave up 4 bases and J gave up 9 bases; unmatched junction bases: 8. The CDR3 is CASSSRDRRWQYF. CDR3 coding DNA: TGTGCCAGCAGCTCGAGGGACAGGCGATGGCAGTACTTC.

CDR3 protein: CASSQDQGEKETQYF. CDR3 DNA: TGTGCCAGCAGCCAAGATCAAGGGGAGAAAGAGACCCAGTACTTC. The chain uses TRBV4-2 and TRBJ2-5; D may be TRBD1 or TRBD2 (5 bases each). The CDR3 consists of 15 residues. From germline, CDR1 is LGHNA and CDR2 YNFKEQ. Trimming took 0 bases from V and 3 from J, leaving 11 bases between them.

This clonotype was seen at least ten times. The chain employs TRBV19 and TRBJ1-5, with a weak D call TRBD1 (5 bases). CDR1 and CDR2 from the germline V gene are LNHDA and SQIVND (reference sequence). Trimming cost V 4 bases and J 3 bases, with 10 bases left between them. The length of the CDR3 is 14 residues. The CDR3 sequence: CASSKQDNNQPQHF. The CDR3 DNA reads TGTGCCAGTAGTAAACAGGATAACAATCAGCCCCAGCATTTT.

The chain has TRBV25-1 and TRBJ2-6; D might be TRBD1 (5 bases). CDR1 and CDR2 from the germline V gene are MGHDK and SYGVNS. V dropped 2 bases and J dropped 2 bases, with 7 bases sitting between them. CDR3 length equals 15 residues. CDR3 bases: TGTGCCAGCAGTGAAGTAGGGGCTGGGGCCAACGTCCTGACTTTC. Residues: CASSEVGAGANVLTF. The variable domain in full, with the rest retrieved from reference TRBV25-1 and TRBJ2-6, is EADIYQTPRYLVIGTGKKITLECSQTMGHDKMYWYQQDPGMELHLIHYSYGVNSTEKGDLSSESTVSRIRTEHFPLTLESARPSHTSQYLCASSEVGAGANVLTFGAGSRLTVL.

The table lists this clonotype with many counts. The chain couples TRBV9 to TRBJ2-5, with 7 bases that match TRBD2. Germline CDR1 reads SGDLS; CDR2 reads YYNGEE. The CDR3 loop spans 16 amino acids. V lost 0 bases and J lost 4; bases outside the gene matches: 9. The CDR3 coding sequence is TGTGCCAGCAGCGTAGGAGTCAAGCGGGGAGGAGAGACCCAGTACTTC. This codes for CASSVGVKRGGETQYF.

The chain links TRBV7-9 to TRBJ2-1; the match to TRBD2 covers 10 bases. J was trimmed by 10 bases and V by 6 bases; bases with no gene match: 12. The CDR3 runs to 15 residues. The germline V gene encodes CDR1 SEHNR and CDR2 FQNEAQ (reference sequence). The CDR3 reads CASRKALAGTDEQFF. CDR3 coding DNA: TGTGCCAGCAGGAAGGCACTAGCGGGGACGGACGAGCAGTTCTTC. The full variable domain, with the rest looked up from reference TRBV7-9 and TRBJ2-1, is DTGVSQNPRHKITKRGQNVTFRCDPISEHNRLYWYRQTLGQGPEFLTYFQNEAQLEKSRLLSDRFSAERPKGSFSTLEIQRTEQGDSAMYLCASRKALAGTDEQFFGPGTRLTVL.

This clonotype has more than one count but fewer than ten. This chain connects TRBV14 to TRBJ2-7, with TRBD2 matching 9 bases. The germline V gene has CDR1 SGHDN and CDR2 FVKESK. The CDR3 extends over 15 amino acids. After removal of 4 bases from V and 4 bases from J, the junction contained 8 bases not matched to a gene. In DNA, the CDR3 is TGTGCCAGCAGCCCCCTTGCTAGCGGGGTATACGAGCAGTACTTC. It is translated as CASSPLASGVYEQYF.

This clonotype was picked up many times. This sequence joins TRBV5-1 and TRBJ2-7; TRBD1 matches at 9 bases. The CDR3 has 14 amino acids. Germline lookup yields CDR1 SGHRS and CDR2 YFSETQ. Unmatched junction bases numbered 6, after V lost 4 bases and J lost 4 bases. The CDR3 spells CASSRDREVYEQYF. The DNA for the CDR3 is TGCGCCAGCAGCAGGGACAGGGAGGTATACGAGCAGTACTTC.